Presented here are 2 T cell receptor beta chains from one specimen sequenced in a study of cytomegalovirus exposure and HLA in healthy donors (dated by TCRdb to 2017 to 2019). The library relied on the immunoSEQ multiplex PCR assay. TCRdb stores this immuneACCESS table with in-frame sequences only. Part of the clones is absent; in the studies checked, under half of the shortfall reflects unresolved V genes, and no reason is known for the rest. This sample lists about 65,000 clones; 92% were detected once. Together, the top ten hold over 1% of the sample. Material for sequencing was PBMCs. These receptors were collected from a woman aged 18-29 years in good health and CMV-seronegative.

CDR3 loop: CASSERDSPLHF. In DNA form, the CDR3 reads TGTGCCAGCAGTGAACGGGATTCACCCCTCCACTTT. The chain links TRBV2 to TRBJ1-6; D gene unclear. Trimming pared 2 bases from V and 8 bases from J, leaving 4 bases between. This CDR3 comprises 12 residues. Germline-derived CDR1 and CDR2 are SNHLY and FYNNEI.

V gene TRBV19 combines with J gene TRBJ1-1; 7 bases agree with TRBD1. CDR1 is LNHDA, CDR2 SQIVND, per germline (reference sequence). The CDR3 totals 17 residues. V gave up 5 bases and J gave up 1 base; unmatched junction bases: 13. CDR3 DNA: TGTGCCAGTAGTCCCTTCGTCTGGGCAGGGGGGAACACTGAAGCTTTCTTT. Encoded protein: CASSPFVWAGGNTEAFF.